This T cell receptor beta chain was profiled in a study of cytomegalovirus exposure and HLA in healthy donors. The study's findings and limits: The records held CMV serostatus as the only immune exposure information.

This clone was seen just once. The antigen is not known. In germline, CDR1 is MGHDK, CDR2 SYGVNS. The CDR3 runs 17 residues. J gave up 0 bases and V 5 bases, and 10 bases lay outside the gene matches. Both 60 Vbeta primers and 13 Jbeta primers went into the PCR. Assay used: immunoSEQ multiplex PCR; TCRdb lists only in-frame clones, some missing. Among more than 200,000 clones, 70% were seen once, and the ten largest hold around 3%. V is TRBV25-1 and J is TRBJ2-1, with 7 bases aligning to TRBD1. What was sequenced was PBMCs. The receptor was derived from a middle-aged man in good health and CMV-seropositive. In nucleotides, the CDR3 is TGTGCCAGCAGTTCCTCCACGGGACAGAGCTCCTACAATGAGCAGTTCTTC. Amino acids: CASSSSTGQSSYNEQFF.